Listed below are T cell receptor beta chains from one sample, sequenced in a study of glioma-infiltrating T cells after dendritic cell vaccination. Produced via immunoSEQ multiplex PCR; TCRdb's table is partial and in-frame only. This table has 50,000 to 80,000 clones, around 83% appearing once. Sequencing used blood, obtained before dendritic cell vaccination. The receptors were gathered from a human donor with glioblastoma. CDR3s include the opening cysteine and the closing phenylalanine or tryptophan. Fields, in order: V gene, CDR3 length, J gene, D gene, clone size, CDR3 protein, CDR3 DNA. A D gene is named only where the DNA matches it firmly. Not every row has a clone size; where given, it reads once, few, many or a size class.

v_gene: TRBV5-1; len: 15; j_gene: TRBJ1-6; d_gene: NA; abundance: NA; CDR3aa: CASSLSGTRDSPLHF; CDR3nt: TGCGCCAGCAGCTTATCAGGGACACGGGATTCACCCCTCCACTTT
v_gene: TRBV10-3; len: 14; j_gene: TRBJ1-4; d_gene: NA; abundance: NA; CDR3aa: CAISQGFGYEKLFF; CDR3nt: TGTGCCATCAGTCAGGGGTTCGGCTATGAAAAACTGTTTTTT
v_gene: TRBV2; len: 13; j_gene: TRBJ1-5; d_gene: NA; abundance: NA; CDR3aa: CASSEGRYQPQHF; CDR3nt: TGTGCCAGCAGTGAGGGCAGATATCAGCCCCAGCATTTT
v_gene: TRBV6-1; len: 14; j_gene: TRBJ1-2; d_gene: NA; abundance: NA; CDR3aa: CASSLSQVSYGYTF; CDR3nt: TGTGCCAGCAGTCTAAGCCAGGTATCTTATGGCTACACCTTC
v_gene: TRBV29-1; len: 14; j_gene: TRBJ2-1; d_gene: TRBD1; abundance: once; CDR3aa: CSVDQGQLDNEQFF; CDR3nt: TGCAGCGTTGACCAGGGACAGCTAGACAATGAGCAGTTCTTC
v_gene: TRBV19; len: 11; j_gene: TRBJ2-3; d_gene: NA; abundance: NA; CDR3aa: CASSLTTTQYF; CDR3nt: TGTGCCAGTAGTCTGACTACCACGCAGTATTTT
v_gene: TRBV6-1; len: 14; j_gene: TRBJ1-2; d_gene: NA; abundance: NA; CDR3aa: CASTTRAVDYGYTF; CDR3nt: TGTGCCAGCACCACGAGAGCGGTAGATTATGGCTACACCTTC
v_gene: TRBV10-3; len: 11; j_gene: TRBJ1-3; d_gene: NA; abundance: NA; CDR3aa: CAIGGGNTIYF; CDR3nt: TGTGCCATCGGGGGGGGAAACACCATATATTTT
v_gene: TRBV2; len: 14; j_gene: TRBJ1-5; d_gene: NA; abundance: NA; CDR3aa: CASRRQVDPKPQHF; CDR3nt: TGTGCCAGCAGAAGACAGGTGGACCCAAAGCCCCAGCATTTT
v_gene: TRBV28; len: 15; j_gene: TRBJ2-7; d_gene: TRBD2; abundance: NA; CDR3aa: CASSLLRGGANEQYF; CDR3nt: TGTGCCAGCAGTTTGCTCCGGGGGGGCGCGAACGAGCAGTACTTC
v_gene: TRBV7-2; len: 13; j_gene: TRBJ1-2; d_gene: NA; abundance: NA; CDR3aa: CASSSTEIYGYTF; CDR3nt: TGTGCCAGCAGCTCCACAGAGATCTATGGCTACACCTTC
v_gene: TRBV28; len: 16; j_gene: TRBJ1-1; d_gene: NA; abundance: once; CDR3aa: CASSPQALTGDTEAFF; CDR3nt: TGTGCCAGCAGTCCGCAAGCCCTTACGGGGGACACTGAAGCTTTCTTT
v_gene: TRBV5-4; len: 16; j_gene: TRBJ2-3; d_gene: TRBD2; abundance: NA; CDR3aa: CASSRSFLAGEDTQYF; CDR3nt: TGTGCCAGCAGCCGTTCCTTTTTAGCGGGGGAAGATACGCAGTATTTT
v_gene: TRBV18; len: 15; j_gene: TRBJ1-6; d_gene: NA; abundance: NA; CDR3aa: CASSPLKRSNSPLHF; CDR3nt: TGTGCCAGCTCACCCCTAAAACGGAGTAACTCACCCCTCCACTTT
v_gene: TRBV9; len: 15; j_gene: TRBJ2-1; d_gene: TRBD2; abundance: NA; CDR3aa: CASSATSGGANEQFF; CDR3nt: TGTGCCAGCAGCGCGACTAGCGGGGGCGCGAATGAGCAGTTCTTC
v_gene: TRBV6-5; len: 14; j_gene: TRBJ2-7; d_gene: NA; abundance: NA; CDR3aa: CASNSLGGSYEQYF; CDR3nt: TGTGCCAGCAACAGTTTAGGGGGTTCCTACGAGCAGTACTTC
v_gene: TRBV28; len: 16; j_gene: TRBJ1-6; d_gene: NA; abundance: NA; CDR3aa: CASRPLLGTGDSPLHF; CDR3nt: TGTGCCAGCAGGCCTCTCCTAGGAACGGGTGATTCACCCCTCCACTTT
v_gene: TRBV7-8; len: 15; j_gene: TRBJ2-7; d_gene: NA; abundance: few; CDR3aa: CASSLNTASAYEQYF; CDR3nt: TGTGCCAGCAGCTTAAATACAGCATCAGCCTACGAGCAGTACTTC